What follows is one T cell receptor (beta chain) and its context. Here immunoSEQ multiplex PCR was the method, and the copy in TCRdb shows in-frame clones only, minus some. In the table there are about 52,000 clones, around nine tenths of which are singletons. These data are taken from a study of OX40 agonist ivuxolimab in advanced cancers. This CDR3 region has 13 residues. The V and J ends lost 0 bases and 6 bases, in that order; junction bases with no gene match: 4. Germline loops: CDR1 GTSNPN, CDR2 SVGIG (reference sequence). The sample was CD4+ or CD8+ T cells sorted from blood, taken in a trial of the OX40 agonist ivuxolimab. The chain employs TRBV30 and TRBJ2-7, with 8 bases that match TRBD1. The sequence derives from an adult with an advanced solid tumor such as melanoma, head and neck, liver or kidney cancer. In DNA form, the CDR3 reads TGTGCCTGGAGTGTAGGACAGGGCGGCGAGCAGTACTTC. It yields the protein CAWSVGQGGEQYF.